Listed below are T cell receptor beta chains from one sample, sequenced in a study of CD8+ T cells in alopecia areata. This table comes from immunoSEQ multiplex PCR, and its TCRdb copy is limited to in-frame clones, with some not included. The table includes 90,000 to 120,000 clones, around 84% detected once. The input for sequencing was CD8+ T cells sorted from blood, taken at week 24, from a patient treated with tofacitinib. The receptors originated from a human donor with alopecia areata. Both conserved end residues are part of each CDR3. A D gene is named only where the DNA matches it firmly. Only some rows state a clone size, as once, few, many or a class for expanded clones.

length | J | V | size | D | DNA | CDR3
18 | TRBJ2-7 | TRBV4-2 | . | . | TGTGCCAGCAGCCAAGATAAAAGCGGGCACTCCCTTTCCTACGAGCAGTACTTC | CASSQDKSGHSLSYEQYF
16 | TRBJ2-7 | TRBV4-2 | . | TRBD1 | TGTGCCAGCAGCCAAGAAGGACAGGGGGCTTTGTACGAGCAGTACTTC | CASSQEGQGALYEQYF
15 | TRBJ1-1 | TRBV4-1 | once | . | TGCGCCAGCAGCCAAGTTCACCCCCAAAGGACTGAAGCTTTCTTT | CASSQVHPQRTEAFF
14 | TRBJ2-7 | TRBV5-4 | . | . | TGTGCCAGCAGCTTGCTTCCAGGGTCCTACGAGCAGTACTTC | CASSLLPGSYEQYF
16 | TRBJ2-5 | TRBV4-1 | . | TRBD2 | TGCGCCAGCAGCCCTAGCGGGGGGCCCACTCTAGAGACCCAGTACTTC | CASSPSGGPTLETQYF
17 | TRBJ2-3 | TRBV15 | . | . | TGTGCCACCAGCAGGAGGGGGGGACAGTCCCGCACAGATACGCAGTATTTT | CATSRRGGQSRTDTQYF
15 | TRBJ1-2 | TRBV9 | . | . | TGTGCCAGCAGCGTAGAACCCGGGCAGGGCTATGGCTACACCTTC | CASSVEPGQGYGYTF
15 | TRBJ1-4 | TRBV7-9 | . | . | TGTGCCAGCAGCCCCACAGGGCGTCTTAATGAAAAACTGTTTTTT | CASSPTGRLNEKLFF
15 | TRBJ1-1 | TRBV13 | . | . | TGTGCCAGCAGCCTTTCTCGACTGATGAACACTGAAGCTTTCTTT | CASSLSRLMNTEAFF
17 | TRBJ2-7 | TRBV25-1 | . | . | TGTGCCAGCAGTGATCCGGGACGAACGGGCTTATCTTACGAGCAGTACTTC | CASSDPGRTGLSYEQYF
14 | TRBJ2-3 | TRBV13 | . | . | TGTGCCAGCAGCTCCAACGGGGCCAAGGATACGCAGTATTTT | CASSSNGAKDTQYF
15 | TRBJ2-7 | TRBV2 | . | . | TGTGCCAGCAGCTCCGGGTTAGGGGCGAGAAACGAGCAGTACTTC | CASSSGLGARNEQYF
13 | TRBJ2-7 | TRBV10-3 | few | . | TGTGCCATCAGTGGGAACAGGGCCTACGAGCAGTACTTC | CAISGNRAYEQYF
19 | TRBJ2-3 | TRBV29-1 | once | . | TGCAGCGTTGAAGATGGGGAGGGGAAAACAGGGGCTAGCACAGATACGCAGTATTTT | CSVEDGEGKTGASTDTQYF
16 | TRBJ1-2 | TRBV5-6 | . | . | TGTGCCAGCAGCTTGGCCAATACAGGAGAAACCTATGGCTACACCTTC | CASSLANTGETYGYTF
13 | TRBJ2-7 | TRBV9 | . | TRBD2 | TGTGCCAGCAGCGTACTAGCGGGGGACGAGCAGTACTTC | CASSVLAGDEQYF
15 | TRBJ1-3 | TRBV4-1 | . | . | TGCGCCAGCAGCCAAGATTCCTGGAATGGAAACACCATATATTTT | CASSQDSWNGNTIYF
15 | TRBJ2-7 | TRBV4-3 | . | . | TGCGCCAGCAGCCAAGATTTAGGGACCACCTACGAGCAGTACTTC | CASSQDLGTTYEQYF
13 | TRBJ2-7 | TRBV2 | . | . | TGTGCCAGCAGTGACCACGGCACCTACGAGCAGTACTTC | CASSDHGTYEQYF
14 | TRBJ2-7 | TRBV7-9 | many | TRBD1 | TGTGCCAGCAGCTGGACAGGGTCTAACAACGAGCAGTACTTC | CASSWTGSNNEQYF
18 | TRBJ2-2 | TRBV7-9 | . | . | TGTGCCAGCAGCTTTTTGACGGGGGCCCTAAAGAACACCGGGGAGCTGTTTTTT | CASSFLTGALKNTGELFF
15 | TRBJ2-1 | TRBV5-1 | . | . | TGCGCCAGCACCCTGAGGCAGGGCAGTTTCGGTGAGCAGTTCTTC | CASTLRQGSFGEQFF
15 | TRBJ2-7 | TRBV5-5 | . | . | TGTGCCAGCAGCACCGAAGACAGGAGCTCCTACGAGCAGTACTTC | CASSTEDRSSYEQYF
14 | TRBJ2-1 | TRBV4-2 | . | TRBD2 | TGTGCCAGCAGCCAACCGGGGGGGTTTGGTGAGCAGTTCTTC | CASSQPGGFGEQFF
15 | TRBJ2-1 | TRBV7-3 | . | TRBD2 | TGTGCCAGCAGCTTACTAGCGGGGGATTACAATGAGCAGTTCTTC | CASSLLAGDYNEQFF
15 | TRBJ2-7 | TRBV7-9 | . | TRBD1 | TGTGCCAGCAGCAGCCTCGGACAGGGTATCAACGAGCAGTACTTC | CASSSLGQGINEQYF
15 | TRBJ2-7 | TRBV5-1 | . | TRBD1 | TGCGCCAGCAGCCCGGGGACAGGGATCCTCTACGAGCAGTACTTC | CASSPGTGILYEQYF
15 | TRBJ2-1 | TRBV30 | . | TRBD1 | TGTGCCTGGAGTGTAGGGACAGGGGTCTACAATGAGCAGTTCTTC | CAWSVGTGVYNEQFF
15 | TRBJ2-5 | TRBV4-1 | . | TRBD1 | TGCGCCAGCAGCCAGGGGGACAGCACCCAAGAGACCCAGTACTTC | CASSQGDSTQETQYF
16 | TRBJ2-5 | TRBV7-8 | few | TRBD2 | TGTGCCAGCAGCTTAGTCGGGACTAGCGGATTAGAGACCCAGTACTTC | CASSLVGTSGLETQYF
19 | TRBJ1-5 | TRBV23-1 | . | TRBD1 | TGCGCCAGCAAGTTACTGGGACAGAATTGTACACCTGTTAATCAGCCCCAGCATTTT | CASKLLGQNCTPVNQPQHF
15 | TRBJ2-2 | TRBV5-4 | . | TRBD2 | TGTGCCAGCAGCTTGGACGGACTAGTTACCGGGGAGCTGTTTTTT | CASSLDGLVTGELFF
15 | TRBJ2-2 | TRBV29-1 | few | TRBD2 | TGCAGCGTTGAGAGCGGGGGCCTAAACACCGGGGAGCTGTTTTTT | CSVESGGLNTGELFF
17 | TRBJ2-3 | TRBV10-3 | . | . | TGTGCCATCAGTGAGTCGATCGAAGGAACTAGCACAGATACGCAGTATTTT | CAISESIEGTSTDTQYF
16 | TRBJ2-7 | TRBV4-3 | . | . | TGCGCCAGCAGCCAAGAATCGACAGGCTGGAGGTACGAGCAGTACTTC | CASSQESTGWRYEQYF
16 | TRBJ1-2 | TRBV4-3 | . | . | TGCGCCAGCAGCCAAGATCCCACAGGGCAGGGCTATGGCTACACCTTC | CASSQDPTGQGYGYTF
16 | TRBJ2-5 | TRBV4-2 | . | TRBD1 | TGTGCCAGCAGCCAACCCTGGACAGGGTCGGAAGAGACCCAGTACTTC | CASSQPWTGSEETQYF
14 | TRBJ2-1 | TRBV4-1 | . | . | TGCGCCAGCAGTAATCCGGGACTTCACAATGAGCAGTTCTTC | CASSNPGLHNEQFF
12 | TRBJ1-2 | TRBV5-8 | . | . | TGTGCCAGCAGCTTGTCCGGCTATGGCTACACCTTC | CASSLSGYGYTF
12 | TRBJ1-1 | TRBV7-9 | . | . | TGTGCCAGCAGCTCCAGAAACACTGAAGCTTTCTTT | CASSSRNTEAFF
14 | TRBJ2-5 | TRBV7-9 | . | . | TGTGCCAGCAGCTCTGGACAAACCCAGGAGACCCAGTACTTC | CASSSGQTQETQYF
17 | TRBJ1-4 | TRBV7-9 | few | TRBD1 | TGTGCCAGCAGCTTTACAGGACAGGGACTAAGGAATGAAAAACTGTTTTTT | CASSFTGQGLRNEKLFF
17 | TRBJ1-6 | TRBV2 | . | TRBD1 | TGTGCCAGCAGTGACCCTGGCCGGGACAGCTATAATTCACCCCTCCACTTT | CASSDPGRDSYNSPLHF
15 | TRBJ2-7 | TRBV27 | medium-sized | . | TGTGCCAGCAGTTTAGGGGCATCGAACTCCTACGAGCAGTACTTC | CASSLGASNSYEQYF
13 | TRBJ2-7 | TRBV4-1 | . | TRBD1 | TGCGCCAGCAGCCCGACCAGGACAGGGGGCGAATACTTC | CASSPTRTGGEYF
11 | TRBJ2-2 | TRBV6-6 | . | . | TGTGCCAGCAGTTGGTCCGGGGAGCTGTTTTTT | CASSWSGELFF
13 | TRBJ1-1 | TRBV7-2 | . | TRBD1 | TGTGCCAGCAGTCTAACAGGGGGCACTGAAGCTTTCTTT | CASSLTGGTEAFF
13 | TRBJ1-5 | TRBV7-9 | . | . | TGTGCCAGCAGCTCCGGGGGCAATCAGCCCCAGCATTTT | CASSSGGNQPQHF
17 | TRBJ2-2 | TRBV30 | few | TRBD2 | TGTGCCTGGAGTTCGGGACTAGCGGGGGGGCCCACCGGGGAGCTGTTTTTT | CAWSSGLAGGPTGELFF
15 | TRBJ1-2 | TRBV4-3 | . | . | TGCGCCAGCAGCCCCGGGTCTCACGGGGGGTATGGCTACACCTTC | CASSPGSHGGYGYTF
17 | TRBJ2-5 | TRBV4-1 | . | . | TGCGCCAGCAGCCAACCGGGACACCGATTTTACCAAGAGACCCAGTACTTC | CASSQPGHRFYQETQYF
14 | TRBJ1-1 | TRBV6-5 | . | . | TGTGCCAGCAGCTATAGGGGGGCAGTGACTGAAGCTTTCTTT | CASSYRGAVTEAFF
13 | TRBJ1-2 | TRBV4-1 | . | . | TGCGCCAGCAGCCAAGGAGGGAACTATGGCTACACCTTC | CASSQGGNYGYTF
15 | TRBJ2-1 | TRBV9 | . | TRBD2 | TGTGCCAGCAGCGTTAGCGGGGCTCCCAGCAATGAGCAGTTCTTC | CASSVSGAPSNEQFF
16 | TRBJ2-7 | TRBV23-1 | . | TRBD2 | TGCGCCCGCGCGGGGGGTTGGCGGGATGACTCCTACGAGCAGTACTTC | CARAGGWRDDSYEQYF
12 | TRBJ2-7 | TRBV30 | . | . | TGTGCCTGGGACCTTGGACTGCGGGAGCAGTACTTC | CAWDLGLREQYF
16 | TRBJ2-3 | TRBV2 | . | TRBD2 | TGTGCCAGCAGTGAAGCATCGGCGGGGGTTACAGATACGCAGTATTTT | CASSEASAGVTDTQYF